These 14 T cell receptor beta chains share one sample of origin, sequenced in a study of blood T cell repertoires in COVID-19. Sequenced by immunoSEQ multiplex PCR; TCRdb stores in-frame clones only, minus some. The sample records about 61,000 clones, around 77% being singletons. Material for sequencing was peripheral blood. Source of these receptors: a man older than 75 with active or convalescent COVID-19.

This clone was counted a few times. The J gene is TRBJ2-7, the V gene TRBV7-6, with 7 bases matching TRBD1. The junction had 12 bases not matched to a gene; V was cut back by 1 base and J by 6 bases. CDR3 length: 16 amino acids. CDR1 is SGHVS, CDR2 FNYEAQ, per germline. The CDR3 DNA reads TGTGCCAGCAGCTTAGAGCACATGAGGGGGCGAGGCGAGCAGTACTTC. It translates to CASSLEHMRGRGEQYF.

The gene calls are TRBV4-1 and TRBJ2-6; 9 bases agree with TRBD2. The CDR3 runs to 18 residues. Germline loops: CDR1 MGHRA, CDR2 YSYEKL. The V gene end was trimmed by 1 base and the J gene end by 4 bases; junction bases not matched to a gene: 8. CDR3 DNA sequence: TGCGCCAGCAGCCAAGCGCGGGGGGGTGGATCCGGGGCCAACGTCCTGACTTTC. Its translation: CASSQARGGGSGANVLTF.

The genes are TRBV6-2 or TRBV6-3 and TRBJ2-1, with D perhaps matching TRBD2 (6 bases). V lost 5 bases and J 6 bases, leaving 14 bases between the germline ends. This CDR3 is built from 14 residues. Germline-derived CDR1 and CDR2 are MNHEY and SVGEGT. The CDR3 DNA reads as TGTGCCAGCAGTCCCGCCGCTAGCGTCAATGAGCAGTTCTTC. Encoded protein: CASSPAASVNEQFF.

This clone showed up many times. The chain links TRBV6-6 to TRBJ1-1; TRBD1 might be the D (6 bases). The CDR3 extends over 14 amino acids. In germline, CDR1 is MNHNY, CDR2 SVGAGI (reference sequence). V lost 4 bases to trimming and J lost 2 bases, with 11 bases between them. The CDR3 here is CASSSQGYNTEAFF. The CDR3 DNA is TGTGCCAGCAGTTCCCAGGGGTACAACACTGAAGCTTTCTTT.

This clone occurred once. The J gene is TRBJ1-5, the V gene TRBV6-5; D is perhaps TRBD1 (6 bases). CDR1 is MNHEY and CDR2 is SVGAGI in the germline V gene. The CDR3 length is 13 residues. Trimming removed 8 bases at V and 4 bases at J, with 12 bases between. CDR3 residues: CASGADRNQPQHF. The CDR3 DNA sequence: TGTGCCAGCGGCGCCGACAGGAATCAGCCCCAGCATTTT.

In its sample, this clone was seen once. This chain links TRBV19 with TRBJ2-3; weak D call: TRBD2 (6 bases). This CDR3 spans 15 amino acids. V lost 6 bases and J lost 2, with 15 bases in between. The germline gives CDR1 LNHDA, CDR2 SQIVND (reference sequence). CDR3 coding DNA: TGTGCCAGTAGGGCTCGACTAGGGATCACAGATACGCAGTATTTT. Protein sequence: CASRARLGITDTQYF.

The chain is built from TRBV5-1 and TRBJ2-5; 8 nucleotides align to TRBD1. The CDR3 sequence is 16 residues long. Trimming cost V 0 bases and J 4 bases; bases outside gene matches: 8. Germline-derived CDR1 and CDR2 are SGHRS and YFSETQ. Here the CDR3 DNA reads TGCGCCAGCAGCTTGGCCCGTCAGGGGGCAGGAGAGACCCAGTACTTC. As protein: CASSLARQGAGETQYF.

This chain joins TRBV7-8 and TRBJ2-5; 9 positions match TRBD2. Germline V gives CDR1 SGHVS, CDR2 FQNEAQ. The junction had 17 bases not matched to a gene; V was cut back by 7 bases and J by 5 bases. The CDR3 runs to 17 residues. The CDR3 region is CASTPPTAAGGRETQYF. CDR3 bases: TGTGCCAGCACCCCACCCACTGCGGCGGGGGGGCGGGAGACCCAGTACTTC.

This chain links TRBV5-8 with TRBJ2-1; 9 bases align to TRBD1. This CDR3 has 15 residues. The V gene's germline CDR1 is SGHTS and CDR2 YDEGEE. Trimming removed 4 bases from V and 6 bases from J; junction bases left unmatched: 8. For the CDR3, the DNA is TGTGCCAGCAGCCCCGGGACAGGGTTAGGCAATGAGCAGTTCTTC. Residues: CASSPGTGLGNEQFF.

This clone was picked up a small number of times. The gene calls are TRBV19 and TRBJ2-6; tentatively, D is TRBD1 (6 bases). The CDR3 is 17 residues long. Per the germline V gene, CDR1 is LNHDA and CDR2 is SQIVND (reference sequence). Trimming took 10 bases from V and 0 from J, leaving 19 bases between them. The chain's CDR3 is CATLDRLVFSGANVLTF. CDR3 nucleotide sequence: TGTGCCACCCTCGACAGGTTGGTTTTCTCTGGGGCCAACGTCCTGACTTTC.

The genes are TRBV4-2 and TRBJ2-4, with TRBD2 matching over 14 bases. V shed 1 base and J 6 bases; nucleotides not matched to a gene: 2. Looked up from germline, CDR1 is LGHNA and CDR2 is YNFKEQ. The CDR3 has 16 amino acids. The CDR3: CASSQAGTSGRNIQYF. CDR3 in DNA: TGTGCCAGCAGCCAAGCCGGGACTAGCGGGAGAAACATTCAGTACTTC.

This chain links TRBV4-3 with TRBJ1-2; perhaps TRBD1 as D (5 bases). The CDR3 covers 16 residues. From germline, CDR1 is LGHNA and CDR2 YSLEER. Deletions cut 2 bases from V and 7 bases from J, with 20 bases between. CDR3 protein: CASSQTLSTGVGGYTF. The DNA of the CDR3 is TGCGCCAGCAGCCAAACCCTAAGCACGGGGGTGGGTGGCTACACCTTC.

The CDR3 DNA reads TGTGCCAGCAGCTTAGGGAGGGGAGAGACCCAGTACTTC. It is translated as CASSLGRGETQYF. The V and J genes are TRBV5-4 and TRBJ2-5; TRBD2 agrees at 7 bases. Germline-derived CDR1 and CDR2 are SGHNT and YYREEE (reference sequence). Unmatched junction bases numbered 2, after V lost 2 bases and J lost 4 bases. The CDR3 is made up of 13 amino acids.

This clone was seen once. CDR3 sequence: CASSLDRTEAFF. CDR3 DNA sequence: TGCGCCAGCAGCTTGGACAGAACTGAAGCTTTCTTT. The V call is TRBV5-1, the J call TRBJ1-1; D gene unclear. Germline assignment: CDR1 SGHRS and CDR2 YFSETQ. CDR3 size: 12 residues. Trimming removed 0 bases at V and 5 bases at J, with 5 bases between.